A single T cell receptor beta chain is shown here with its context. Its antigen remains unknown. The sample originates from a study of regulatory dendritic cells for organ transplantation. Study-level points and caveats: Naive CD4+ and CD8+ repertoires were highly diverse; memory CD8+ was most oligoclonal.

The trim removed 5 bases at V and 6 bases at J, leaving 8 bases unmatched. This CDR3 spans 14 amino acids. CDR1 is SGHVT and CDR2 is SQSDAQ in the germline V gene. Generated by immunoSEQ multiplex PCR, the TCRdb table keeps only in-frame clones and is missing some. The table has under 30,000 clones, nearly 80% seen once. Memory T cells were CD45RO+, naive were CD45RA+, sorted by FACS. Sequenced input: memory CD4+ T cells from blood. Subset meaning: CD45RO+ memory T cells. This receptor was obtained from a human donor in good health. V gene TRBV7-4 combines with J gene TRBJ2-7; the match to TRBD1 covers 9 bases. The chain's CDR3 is CASSDDRGVGEQYF. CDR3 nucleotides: TGTGCCAGCAGCGATGACAGGGGGGTAGGCGAGCAGTACTTC.